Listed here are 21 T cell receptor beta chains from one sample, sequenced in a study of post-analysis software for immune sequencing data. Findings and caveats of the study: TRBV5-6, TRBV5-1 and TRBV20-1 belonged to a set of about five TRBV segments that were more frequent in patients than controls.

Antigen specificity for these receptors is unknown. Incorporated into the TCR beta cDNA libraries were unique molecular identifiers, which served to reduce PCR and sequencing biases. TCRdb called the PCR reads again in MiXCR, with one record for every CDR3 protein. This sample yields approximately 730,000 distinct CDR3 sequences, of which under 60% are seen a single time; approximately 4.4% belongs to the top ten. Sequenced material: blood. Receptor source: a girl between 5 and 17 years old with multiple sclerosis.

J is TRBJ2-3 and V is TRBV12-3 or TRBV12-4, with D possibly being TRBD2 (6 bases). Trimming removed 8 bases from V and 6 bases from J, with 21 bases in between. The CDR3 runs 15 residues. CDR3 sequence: CASGGGGKVTDTQYF. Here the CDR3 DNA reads TGTGCCAGCGGCGGCGGCGGGAAGGTGACGGATACGCAGTATTTT.

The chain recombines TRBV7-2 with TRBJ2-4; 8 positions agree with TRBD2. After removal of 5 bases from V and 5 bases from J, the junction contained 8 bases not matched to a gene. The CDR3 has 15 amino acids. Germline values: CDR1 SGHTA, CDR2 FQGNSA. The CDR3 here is CASSIPGLDQNIQYF. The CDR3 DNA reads TGTGCCAGCAGCATTCCGGGACTAGACCAAAACATTCAGTACTTC.

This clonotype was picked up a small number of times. The CDR3 spells CASSQDGGSGSEQYF. CDR3 sequence (DNA): TGCGCCAGCAGCCAAGATGGAGGTAGCGGCAGCGAGCAGTACTTC. This chain connects TRBV4-3 to TRBJ2-7; perhaps TRBD2 as D (6 bases). The V end was cut by 0 bases, the J end by 6 bases, with 15 bases between. CDR1 LGHNA and CDR2 YSLEER come from the germline V gene. This CDR3 has 15 amino acids.

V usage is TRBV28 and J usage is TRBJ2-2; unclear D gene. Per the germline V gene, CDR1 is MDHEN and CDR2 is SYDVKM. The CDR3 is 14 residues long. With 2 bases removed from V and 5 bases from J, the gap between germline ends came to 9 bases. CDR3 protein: CASSLEIGTGELFF. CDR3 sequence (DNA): TGTGCCAGCAGTTTAGAGATTGGGACCGGGGAGCTGTTTTTT. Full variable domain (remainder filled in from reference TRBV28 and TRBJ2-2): DVKVTQSSRYLVKRTGEKVFLECVQDMDHENMFWYRQDPGLGLRLIYFSYDVKMKEKGDIPEGYSVSREKKERFSLILESASTNQTSMYLCASSLEIGTGELFFGEGSRLTVL.

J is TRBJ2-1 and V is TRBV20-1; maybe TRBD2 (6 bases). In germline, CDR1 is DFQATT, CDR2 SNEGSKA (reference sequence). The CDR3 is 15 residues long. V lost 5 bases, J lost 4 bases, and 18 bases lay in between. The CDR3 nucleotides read TGCAGTGCTTTTTTACTAGCAAGGCTATACAATGAGCAGTTCTTC. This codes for CSAFLLARLYNEQFF.

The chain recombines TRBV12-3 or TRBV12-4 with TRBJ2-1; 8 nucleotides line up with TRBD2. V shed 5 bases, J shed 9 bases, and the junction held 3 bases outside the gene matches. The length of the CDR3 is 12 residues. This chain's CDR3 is CASSPGTSEQFF. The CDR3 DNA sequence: TGTGCCAGCAGTCCCGGGACTAGTGAGCAGTTCTTC.

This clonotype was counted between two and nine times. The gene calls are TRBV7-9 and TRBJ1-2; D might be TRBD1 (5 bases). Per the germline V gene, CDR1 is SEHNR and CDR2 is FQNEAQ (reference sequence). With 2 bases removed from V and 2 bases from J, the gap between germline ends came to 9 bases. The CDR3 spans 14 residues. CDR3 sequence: CASSLMQGNYGYTF. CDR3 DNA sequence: TGTGCCAGCAGCTTAATGCAGGGCAACTATGGCTACACCTTC.

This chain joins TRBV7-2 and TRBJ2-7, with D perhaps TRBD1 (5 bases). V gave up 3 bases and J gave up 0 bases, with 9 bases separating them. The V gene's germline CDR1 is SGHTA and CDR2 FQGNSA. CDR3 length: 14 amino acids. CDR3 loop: CASSFRQSSYEQYF. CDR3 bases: TGTGCCAGCAGCTTCAGACAGAGCTCCTACGAGCAGTACTTC. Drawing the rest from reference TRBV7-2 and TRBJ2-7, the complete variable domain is GAGVSQSPSNKVTEKGKDVELRCDPISGHTALYWYRQSLGQGLEFLIYFQGNSAPDKSGLPSDRFSAERTGGSVSTLTIQRTQQEDSAVYLCASSFRQSSYEQYFGPGTRLTVT.

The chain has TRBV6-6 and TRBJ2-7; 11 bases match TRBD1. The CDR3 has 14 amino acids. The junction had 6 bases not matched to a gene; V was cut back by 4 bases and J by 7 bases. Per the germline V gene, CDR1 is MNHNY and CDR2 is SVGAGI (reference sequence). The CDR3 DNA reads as TGTGCCAGCAGTTTCGGGACAGGGGGGCGAGAGCAGTACTTC. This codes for CASSFGTGGREQYF.

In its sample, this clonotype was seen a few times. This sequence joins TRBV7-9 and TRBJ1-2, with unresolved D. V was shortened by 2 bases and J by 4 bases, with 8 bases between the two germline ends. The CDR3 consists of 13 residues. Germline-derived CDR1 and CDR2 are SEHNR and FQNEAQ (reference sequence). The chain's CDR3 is CASSLNSFYGYTF. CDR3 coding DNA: TGTGCCAGCAGCTTAAACAGCTTCTATGGCTACACCTTC.

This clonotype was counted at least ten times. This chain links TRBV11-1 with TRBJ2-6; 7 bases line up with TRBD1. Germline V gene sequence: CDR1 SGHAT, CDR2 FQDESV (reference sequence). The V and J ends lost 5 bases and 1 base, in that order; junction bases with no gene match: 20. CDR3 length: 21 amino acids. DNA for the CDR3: TGTGCCAGCAGCCGCAACAGGGGTGAGGTCCCTCTCCAGTCTGGGGCCAACGTCCTGACTTTC. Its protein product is CASSRNRGEVPLQSGANVLTF.

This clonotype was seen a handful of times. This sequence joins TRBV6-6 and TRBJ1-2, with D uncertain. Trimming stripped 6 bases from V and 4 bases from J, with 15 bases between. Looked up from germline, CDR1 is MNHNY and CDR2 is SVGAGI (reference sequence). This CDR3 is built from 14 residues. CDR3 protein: CASSLQGPGYGYTF. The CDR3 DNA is TGTGCCAGCAGCCTGCAAGGACCGGGCTATGGCTACACCTTC.

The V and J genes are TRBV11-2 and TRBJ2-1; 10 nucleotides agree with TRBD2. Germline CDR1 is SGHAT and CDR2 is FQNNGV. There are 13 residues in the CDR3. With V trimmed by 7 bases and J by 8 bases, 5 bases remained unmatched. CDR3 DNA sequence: TGTGCCAGCAACCTAGCGGGAGTATATGAGCAGTTCTTC. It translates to CASNLAGVYEQFF.

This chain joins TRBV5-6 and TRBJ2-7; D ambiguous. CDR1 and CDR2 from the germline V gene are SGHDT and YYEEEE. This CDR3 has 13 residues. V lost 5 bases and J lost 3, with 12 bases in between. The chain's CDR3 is CASSPQANYEQYF. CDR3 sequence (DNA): TGTGCCAGCAGTCCCCAGGCCAACTACGAGCAGTACTTC. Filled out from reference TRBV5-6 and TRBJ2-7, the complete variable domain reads DAGVTQSPTHLIKTRGQQVTLRCSPKSGHDTVSWYQQALGQGPQFIFQYYEEEERQRGNFPDRFSGHQFPNYSSELNVNALLLGDSALYLCASSPQANYEQYFGPGTRLTVT.

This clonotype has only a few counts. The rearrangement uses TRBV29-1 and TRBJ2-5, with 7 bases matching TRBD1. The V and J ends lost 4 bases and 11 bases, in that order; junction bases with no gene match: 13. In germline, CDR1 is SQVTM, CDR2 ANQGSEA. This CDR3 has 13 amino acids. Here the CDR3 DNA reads TGCAGCGTTGTTGGACAGGACTCCGTGCAGCAGTACTTC. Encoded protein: CSVVGQDSVQQYF. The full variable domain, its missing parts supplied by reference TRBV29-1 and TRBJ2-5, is SAVISQKPSRDICQRGTSLTIQCQVDSQVTMMFWYRQQPGQSLTLIATANQGSEATYESGFVIDKFPISRPNLTFSTLTVSNMSPEDSSIYLCSVVGQDSVQQYFGPGTRLLVL.

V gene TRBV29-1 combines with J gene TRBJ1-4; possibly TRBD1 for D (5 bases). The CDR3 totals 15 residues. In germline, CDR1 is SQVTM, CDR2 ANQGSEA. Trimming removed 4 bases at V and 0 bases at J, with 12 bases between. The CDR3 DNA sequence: TGCAGCGTTGGGGGCCCGGGTCCAACTAATGAAAAACTGTTTTTT. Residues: CSVGGPGPTNEKLFF.

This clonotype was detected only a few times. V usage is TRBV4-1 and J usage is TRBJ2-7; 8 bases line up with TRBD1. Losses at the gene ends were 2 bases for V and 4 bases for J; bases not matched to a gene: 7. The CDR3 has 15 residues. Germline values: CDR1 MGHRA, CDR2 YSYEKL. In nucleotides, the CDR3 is TGCGCCAGCAGCCAAAACCAGGGGGCGGGTTACGAGCAGTACTTC. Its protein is CASSQNQGAGYEQYF.

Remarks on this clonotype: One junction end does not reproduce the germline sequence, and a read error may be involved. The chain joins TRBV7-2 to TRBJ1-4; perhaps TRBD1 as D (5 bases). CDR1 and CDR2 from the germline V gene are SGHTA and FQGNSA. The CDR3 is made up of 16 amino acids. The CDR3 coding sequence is TGTGCCAGCAGCCCACAAGGGGTGTTGCCTAATGAAAAACGGTTTTTT. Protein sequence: CASSPQGVLPNEKRFF.

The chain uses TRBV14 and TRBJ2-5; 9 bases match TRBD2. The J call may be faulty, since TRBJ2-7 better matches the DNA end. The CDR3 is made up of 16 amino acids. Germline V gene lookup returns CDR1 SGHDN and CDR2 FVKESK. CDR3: CASSQDLASGKHEQYF. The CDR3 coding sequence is TGTGCCAGCAGCCAAGATTTGGCTAGCGGGAAGCACGAGCAGTACTTC.

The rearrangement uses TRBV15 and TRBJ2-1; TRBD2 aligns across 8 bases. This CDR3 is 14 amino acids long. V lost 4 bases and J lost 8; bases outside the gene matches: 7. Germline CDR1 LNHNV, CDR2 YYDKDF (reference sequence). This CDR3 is CATSKERERDEQFF. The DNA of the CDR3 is TGTGCCACCAGCAAGGAGCGGGAGAGGGATGAGCAGTTCTTC. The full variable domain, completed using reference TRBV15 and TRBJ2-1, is DAMVIQNPRYQVTQFGKPVTLSCSQTLNHNVMYWYQQKSSQAPKLLFHYYDKDFNNEADTPDNFQSRRPNTSFCFLDIRSPGLGDTAMYLCATSKERERDEQFFGPGTRLTVL.

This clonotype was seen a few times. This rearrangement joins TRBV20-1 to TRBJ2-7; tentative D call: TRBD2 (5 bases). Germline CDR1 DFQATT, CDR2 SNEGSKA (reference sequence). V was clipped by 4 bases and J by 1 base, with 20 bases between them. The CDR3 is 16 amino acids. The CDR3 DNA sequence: TGCAGTGCTACCCCGATTACTAGGACTGAGTCCTACGAGCAGTACTTC. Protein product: CSATPITRTESYEQYF.